This T cell receptor beta chain was sequenced for a study of cytomegalovirus exposure and HLA in healthy donors. General study findings and limits: Some V segments, including TRBV6-2 and TRBV6-3, were excluded as indistinguishable. Overall, roughly 170 TCR beta chains were annotated as cytomegalovirus-associated.

Germline V gene sequence: CDR1 SGHRS, CDR2 YFSETQ. The V gene end was trimmed by 4 bases and the J gene end by 2 bases; junction bases not matched to a gene: 5. The CDR3 length is 15 residues. Concerning this clone: Its antigen is not identified.

A multiplex PCR was run with 60 Vbeta primers and 13 Jbeta primers. The repertoire was sequenced with immunoSEQ multiplex PCR; TCRdb's copy has only in-frame clones and lacks some. The table lists 100,000 to 150,000 clones, roughly 78% of them singletons. This TCR was recovered from a man under 40 in good health and CMV-seronegative. The V call is TRBV5-1, the J call TRBJ2-3, with 9 bases fitting TRBD2. Sequenced input: PBMCs. The CDR3 is CASSVWTSDTDTQYF. CDR3 nucleotide sequence: TGCGCCAGCAGCGTATGGACTAGCGACACAGATACGCAGTATTTT.